The TCR beta chain described here comes from a study of blood T cell repertoires in COVID-19. Study-level information: T cells, B-cell-depleted T cells, or PBMCs provided the cDNA or gDNA that served as material.

With 1 base removed from V and 5 bases from J, the gap between germline ends came to 20 bases. The germline CDR1 and CDR2 sequences are LGHDT and YNNKEL (reference sequence). This CDR3 spans 17 amino acids. Only in-frame clones appear in the TCRdb table, and some are missing; sequencing was by immunoSEQ multiplex PCR. The sample shows about 50,000 clones, more than 80% of them seen only once. V usage is TRBV3-1 (or the pseudogene TRBV3-2) and J usage is TRBJ2-5, with D hard to call. The sample consisted of peripheral blood. The sequence derives from a human donor in a cohort sampled during active COVID-19. In nucleotides, the CDR3 is TGTGCCAGCAGCCAAGGGCCGGCAGCCCCGGGTGGGGAGACCCAGTACTTC. Translated: CASSQGPAAPGGETQYF.